This T cell receptor beta chain came from a study of T cell clonality in common variable immunodeficiency. Study-wide results and caveats: CVID subjects had higher TCRbeta clonality than healthy controls, most marked in about a third.

This clone was seen many times. Its target is not known. Only in-frame clones appear in the TCRdb table, and some are missing; sequencing was by immunoSEQ multiplex PCR. This sample comprises about 32,000 clones, none seen once only. Sequencing was done on a sample of peripheral blood mononuclear cells. The sequence was collected from a person between 18 and 75 years old in good health.

CDR3 protein: CAGSQGARTDTQYF. The part of the CDR3 DNA that was read is TGTGCCGGTTCACAGGGGGCGCGTACAGATACG. This rearrangement joins TRBV5-4 to TRBJ2-3, with TRBD1 matching over 9 bases. The read stops 3 residues short of the end of the CDR3; the missing end is completed from the germline J gene. The CDR3 extends over 14 amino acids. V lost 10 bases and J lost 3; bases outside the gene matches: 9. CDR1 SGHNT and CDR2 YYREEE come from the germline V gene (reference sequence).